What follows are 6 T cell receptor beta chains derived from one specimen sequenced in a study of identical twins (dated by TCRdb to about 2016). Library construction relied on 5' RACE. TCRdb names Illumina HiSeq 2000 as the instrument used. TCRdb reprocessed the public reads (quality trimming at Q25 with fastp, clone calling with MiXCR) and kept in-frame beta chains. Each record represents a unique CDR3 protein, reported with the most common genes and DNA among its rows. The sample profile shows 550,000 to 700,000 distinct CDR3 sequences; more than 9% of them were found once. The leading ten clones occupy approximately 3% of the sample. These data were also filed under a second study, of yellow fever vaccine responses in identical twins.

The sample taken for sequencing was PBMCs. All receptors derive from a young woman in good health.

A few counts support this clonotype. The chain has TRBV24-1 and TRBJ2-2; D is unresolved. The germline V and J ends were trimmed by 5 bases and 6 bases, with 9 bases remaining between them. The CDR3 spans 13 residues. Germline assignment: CDR1 KGHDR and CDR2 SFDVKD. CDR3 residues: CATSAYYPGELFF. CDR3 in DNA: TGTGCCACCAGTGCTTACTATCCCGGGGAGCTGTTTTTT.

This clonotype was observed at least ten times. The rearrangement links TRBV12-3 or TRBV12-4 to TRBJ2-1, with 8 bases aligning to TRBD2. V lost 5 bases, J lost 9 bases, and 9 bases stayed unmatched. The CDR3 covers 14 residues. CDR3 loop: CASSILGLVVEQFF. The CDR3 coding sequence is TGTGCCAGCAGTATACTGGGACTAGTTGTTGAGCAGTTCTTC.

This clonotype was observed a handful of times. This chain joins TRBV5-1 and TRBJ2-7; 7 nucleotides match TRBD1. CDR1 is SGHRS, CDR2 YFSETQ, per germline. This CDR3 comprises 19 residues. V dropped 3 bases and J dropped 1; count of bases not matched to a gene: 19. In DNA, the CDR3 is TGCGCCAGCAGCTCGAACAGGGGAACATCGAAGGCAACATCCTACGAGCAGTACTTC. Amino acids: CASSSNRGTSKATSYEQYF.

This clonotype was seen more than once but under ten times. DNA of the CDR3: TGTGCCAGCAGTTTTCCCCCGGGAGGGTCGACCACCGGGGAGCTGTTTTTT. Amino acid sequence: CASSFPPGGSTTGELFF. The chain recombines TRBV12-3 or TRBV12-4 with TRBJ2-2, with 8 nucleotides matching TRBD2. J lost 4 bases, V lost 3 bases, and 10 bases had no gene match. This CDR3 spans 17 amino acids.

This clonotype showed up many times. The V gene is TRBV7-9, the J gene TRBJ2-3; D remains unclear. This CDR3 spans 16 amino acids. V lost 8 bases, J lost 2 bases, and 20 bases lay in between. Germline loops: CDR1 SEHNR, CDR2 FQNEAQ (reference sequence). The CDR3 spells CASQSPRLLNTDTQYF. CDR3 bases: TGTGCCAGCCAATCCCCACGGCTGCTCAACACAGATACGCAGTATTTT.

Many counts were recorded for this clonotype. V usage is TRBV12-3 or TRBV12-4 and J usage is TRBJ2-2; either TRBD1 or TRBD2 may supply D (5 bases each). This CDR3 is 15 amino acids long. V gave up 5 bases and J gave up 1 base, with 11 bases separating them. The CDR3 spells CASSRDQKNTGELFF. The CDR3 DNA reads as TGTGCCAGCAGTAGGGACCAGAAGAACACCGGGGAGCTGTTTTTT.